Included here is one T cell receptor (beta chain) sequence, with context. The antigen it recognizes is unknown. No clone much larger than this one lies a single base away; base qualities are absent. The data were obtained in a study of control samples from healthy donors and cancer patients (dated by TCRdb to the early 2020s). The CDR3 runs 14 amino acids, cysteine and phenylalanine included. Just CDR3 DNA is preserved here, 42 bases in frame from base 1. Trimming removed 2 bases from V and 1 base from J, leaving 9 bases between the germline ends. CDR1 SGHRS and CDR2 YFSETQ were looked up in the germline V gene. The method was the immunoSEQ multiplex PCR assay. Not all clones reach the TCRdb copy of this immuneACCESS table, which keeps in-frame sequences only. Checked studies attribute under half of the gap to unresolved V genes and leave the rest unexplained. For this sample the table gives about 160,000 clones, of which approximately 90% were detected only once. Around 11% of the sample lies in the top ten.

This clonotype was sampled from a man under 40 in good health. Material for sequencing was blood. The chain is made from TRBV5-1 and TRBJ1-2, with TRBD1 as a weak D call on 5 bases. Here is the DNA: TGCGCCAGCAGCTTTGACAGACTTAACTATGGCTACACCTTC. Translated, this is CASSFDRLNYGYTF.